The entry below describes one T cell receptor beta chain. This entry comes from a study of blood T cell repertoires in COVID-19. Study as a whole: Nucleic acid was either cDNA or gDNA, and it came from T cells, B-cell-depleted T cells, or PBMCs.

CDR1 MDHEN and CDR2 SYDVKM come from the germline V gene. The CDR3 sequence is 12 residues long. With 6 bases clipped from V and 14 bases from J, the junction kept 9 bases outside the gene matches. Assay used: immunoSEQ multiplex PCR; TCRdb lists only in-frame clones, some missing. This sample yields 150,000 or so clones, of which around 86% are seen a single time; 5.5% to 7.5% belongs to the top ten. The sample comprised peripheral blood. The chain carries TRBV28 and TRBJ1-4; 7 nucleotides agree with TRBD1. The receptor was derived from a man older than 75 with acute or convalescent COVID-19. The CDR3 nucleotides read TGTGCCAGCAGAACCCACAGGGGAGGTCTGTTTTTT. Residues: CASRTHRGGLFF.